Below are 19 T cell receptor beta chains sequenced from a single sample in a study of metastatic and nonmetastatic thyroid tumors. TCRdb re-clonotyped the PCR reads via MiXCR. The table shows 19,000 or so clones, with roughly a quarter occurring only once. Prior to thyroid surgery, none of the patients had received any treatment. Material: tumor tissue. Receptors were obtained from a female donor with papillary thyroid cancer or a benign thyroid nodule (not recorded which). Some clones in this sample may be carry-over from other donors' samples.

The sample holds a few counts of this clone. Sequence at one end of the junction differs from germline and may be a read error. V is TRBV12-3 or TRBV12-4 and J is TRBJ1-6; D uncertain. This CDR3 is 14 amino acids long. The CDR3 DNA reads as TGTGCCAGCGGTTTGTCAGTGGTTGGTTCACCCCTCCACTTT. This gives the protein CASGLSVVGSPLHF.

This clone was detected a few times. The genes are TRBV6-1 and TRBJ2-3; the D gene is possibly TRBD2 (6 bases). Germline CDR1 MNHNS, CDR2 SASEGT. V was cut by 1 base and J by 2 bases, with 7 bases left in between. This CDR3 has 14 residues. The CDR3, as DNA: TGTGCCAGCAGTGAAGGCGGGGACACAGATACGCAGTATTTT. It yields the protein CASSEGGDTDTQYF.

As concerns this clone: This may be a read error, as it is one base from a much larger clone. The chain couples TRBV4-2 to TRBJ2-3; TRBD1 matches at 8 bases. This CDR3 region has 17 residues. After removal of 6 bases from V and 2 bases from J, the junction contained 13 bases not matched to a gene. Germline CDR1 reads LGHNA; CDR2 reads YNFKEQ. For the CDR3, the DNA is TGTGCCAGCAGACTGACAGGGGCCGCCACCTACACAGATACGCAGTATTTT. Translated, it gives CASRLTGAATYTDTQYF.

This clone has just a few counts. V gene TRBV20-1 combines with J gene TRBJ1-2, with no clear D. The CDR3 has 11 amino acids. Trimming left V 7 bases short and J 2 bases short, with 8 bases between. Looked up from germline, CDR1 is DFQATT and CDR2 is SNEGSKA (reference sequence). CDR3 DNA: TGCAGTGGAGTTGGCAACTATGGCTACACCTTC. This gives the protein CSGVGNYGYTF.

This clone was picked up many times. The chain has TRBV10-2 and TRBJ2-1, with D perhaps matching TRBD1 or TRBD2 (5 bases each). CDR1 is WSHSY, CDR2 SAAADI, per germline. Deletions cut 6 bases from V and 6 bases from J, with 18 bases between. This CDR3 is 15 amino acids long. In DNA form, the CDR3 reads TGCGCCAGCAGCGAATCGGGACGCATAGCCAATGAGCAGTTCTTC. Amino acids: CASSESGRIANEQFF.

V usage is TRBV7-2 and J usage is TRBJ1-1; D is ambiguous. The CDR3 has 14 residues. Deletions cut 3 bases from V and 5 bases from J, with 13 bases between. Germline V gene lookup returns CDR1 SGHTA and CDR2 FQGNSA. CDR3 residues: CASSLRRVRTEAFF. The CDR3 nucleotides are TGTGCCAGCAGCTTGAGGAGGGTAAGGACTGAAGCTTTCTTT.

This clone was picked up a small number of times. The rearrangement uses TRBV12-3 or TRBV12-4 and TRBJ2-7; possibly TRBD2 for D (7 bases). The CDR3 contains 16 residues. V was trimmed by 3 bases and J by 4 bases, leaving 19 bases between them. CDR3 in DNA: TGTGCCAGCAGTTTTAGTGAGACGGGGGGCCTATACGAGCAGTACTTC. This sequence encodes CASSFSETGGLYEQYF.

This chain links TRBV30 with TRBJ1-3; the D is unclear. Between the trimmed V and J ends, which lost 5 bases and 0 bases, there was a span of 8 bases. The CDR3 is 13 residues long. CDR1 is GTSNPN, CDR2 SVGIG, per germline (reference sequence). The CDR3 DNA reads TGTGCCTGGCGCAGTAGCTCTGGAAACACCATATATTTT. Its protein product is CAWRSSSGNTIYF.

There are a few counts of this clone. Other nucleotide sequences from this sample produce the same CDR3. The chain uses TRBV5-1 and TRBJ2-7, with D perhaps matching TRBD2 (5 bases). The length of the CDR3 is 14 residues. Deletions cut 0 bases from V and 0 bases from J, with 7 bases between. Germline assignment: CDR1 SGHRS and CDR2 YFSETQ. The CDR3 region has the DNA TGCGCCAGCAGCTTGGCGGGGAACTCCTACGAGCAGTACTTC. Amino acids: CASSLAGNSYEQYF.

A few counts support this clone. V and J are TRBV6-2 or TRBV6-3 and TRBJ2-5; D perhaps matches TRBD2 (6 bases). In germline, CDR1 is MNHEY, CDR2 SVGEGT. V was trimmed by 2 bases and J by 4 bases, leaving 17 bases between them. The CDR3 spans 16 residues. The CDR3 DNA reads TGTGCCAGCAGTTACGATGGGGGAGTGGGAGGAGAGACCCAGTACTTC. Its translation is CASSYDGGVGGETQYF.

This rearrangement joins TRBV9 to TRBJ2-7; 7 bases line up with TRBD2. Germline CDR1 is SGDLS and CDR2 is YYNGEE. The CDR3 contains 15 residues. The ends lost 0 bases at V and 5 bases at J; junction bases unmatched: 8. The CDR3 DNA reads as TGTGCCAGCAGCGTAGCGGCGGGAGTGAACCACGAGCAGTACTTC. Translating gives CASSVAAGVNHEQYF.

Within the sample, this clone is medium-sized (0.01 to 0.1%). The chain links TRBV4-1 to TRBJ2-7; D remains ambiguous. This CDR3 spans 17 amino acids. Germline-derived CDR1 and CDR2 are MGHRA and YSYEKL. V was pared by 2 bases and J by 2 bases, with 19 bases between. The CDR3 DNA sequence: TGCGCCAGCAGCCAACCCCAAACAGCGCTAACCCCCTACGAGCAGTACTTC. Its translation: CASSQPQTALTPYEQYF.

As to this clone: The germline gene is not matched at one end of the junction; a read error may be the cause. The gene calls are TRBV28 and TRBJ1-1; TRBD1 is a possible D gene (5 bases). Germline V gene data show CDR1 as MDHEN and CDR2 as SYDVKM. The CDR3 has 15 amino acids. The CDR3 DNA reads TGTGCCAACAGTTTCCCCTATTGGGGCGCTACTGAAGCTTTCTTT. Translated, it gives CANSFPYWGATEAFF.

The table lists this clone with a few counts. This rearrangement joins TRBV20-1 to TRBJ1-5; D may be TRBD1 (6 bases). This CDR3 comprises 16 residues. In germline, CDR1 is DFQATT, CDR2 SNEGSKA (reference sequence). Deletions cut 6 bases from V and 1 base from J, with 19 bases between. The CDR3 DNA is TGCAGTGCCCAGGACAGCCAACGGGCGAGCAATCAGCCCCAGCATTTT. Protein: CSAQDSQRASNQPQHF.

The sample holds a few counts of this clone. V gene TRBV12-3 or TRBV12-4 combines with J gene TRBJ1-2; 9 bases match TRBD1. Trimming removed 8 bases from V and 2 bases from J; junction bases left unmatched: 3. This CDR3 region has 13 residues. The CDR3 nucleotides read TGTGCCAGCCAAGGACAGGGGAACTATGGCTACACCTTC. It is translated as CASQGQGNYGYTF.

The chain carries TRBV2 and TRBJ1-2; a possible D gene is TRBD1 (5 bases). Trimming removed 7 bases at V and 2 bases at J, with 11 bases between. This CDR3 comprises 13 residues. Germline CDR1 SNHLY, CDR2 FYNNEI. Written as DNA, the CDR3 is TGTGCCAGCATCGCTGGGGGGAACTATGGCTACACCTTC. This translates into CASIAGGNYGYTF. Combining the CDR3 with reference TRBV2 and TRBJ1-2 gives the whole variable domain EPEVTQTPSHQVTQMGQEVILRCVPISNHLYFYWYRQILGQKVEFLVSFYNNEISEKSEIFDDQFSVERPDGSNFTLKIRSTKLEDSAMYFCASIAGGNYGYTFGSGTRLTVV.

This clone was observed at least ten times. The chain is built from TRBV20-1 and TRBJ1-2; D remains unclear. This CDR3 comprises 13 residues. V was clipped by 3 bases and J by 4 bases, with 12 bases between them. Germline CDR1 is DFQATT and CDR2 is SNEGSKA (reference sequence). The chain's CDR3 is CSASRPGSYGYTF. CDR3 nucleotides: TGCAGTGCTAGTAGGCCAGGTTCCTATGGCTACACCTTC.

This clone occurred many times. V and J are TRBV7-8 and TRBJ2-4; D is unresolved. V was clipped by 6 bases and J by 0 bases, with 12 bases between them. Germline-derived CDR1 and CDR2 are SGHVS and FQNEAQ. The CDR3 covers 15 residues. The CDR3 nucleotides are TGTGCCAGCAGTCATGACATACTAGCCAAAAACATTCAGTACTTC. This encodes CASSHDILAKNIQYF. Variable domain in full (rest from reference TRBV7-8 and TRBJ2-4): GAGVSQSPRYKVAKRGQDVALRCDPISGHVSLFWYQQALGQGPEFLTYFQNEAQLDKSGLPSDRFFAERPEGSVSTLKIQRTQQEDSAVYLCASSHDILAKNIQYFGAGTRLSVL.

This chain uses TRBV18 with TRBJ2-7; D possibly matches TRBD1 or TRBD2 (5 bases each). The CDR3 is made up of 16 amino acids. V dropped 4 bases and J dropped 4 bases, with 20 bases sitting between them. From germline, CDR1 is KGHSH and CDR2 LQKENI. CDR3 sequence reads: CASSRDGAGGNYEQYF. The CDR3 DNA reads as TGTGCCAGCTCACGTGACGGGGCGGGTGGAAATTACGAGCAGTACTTC.